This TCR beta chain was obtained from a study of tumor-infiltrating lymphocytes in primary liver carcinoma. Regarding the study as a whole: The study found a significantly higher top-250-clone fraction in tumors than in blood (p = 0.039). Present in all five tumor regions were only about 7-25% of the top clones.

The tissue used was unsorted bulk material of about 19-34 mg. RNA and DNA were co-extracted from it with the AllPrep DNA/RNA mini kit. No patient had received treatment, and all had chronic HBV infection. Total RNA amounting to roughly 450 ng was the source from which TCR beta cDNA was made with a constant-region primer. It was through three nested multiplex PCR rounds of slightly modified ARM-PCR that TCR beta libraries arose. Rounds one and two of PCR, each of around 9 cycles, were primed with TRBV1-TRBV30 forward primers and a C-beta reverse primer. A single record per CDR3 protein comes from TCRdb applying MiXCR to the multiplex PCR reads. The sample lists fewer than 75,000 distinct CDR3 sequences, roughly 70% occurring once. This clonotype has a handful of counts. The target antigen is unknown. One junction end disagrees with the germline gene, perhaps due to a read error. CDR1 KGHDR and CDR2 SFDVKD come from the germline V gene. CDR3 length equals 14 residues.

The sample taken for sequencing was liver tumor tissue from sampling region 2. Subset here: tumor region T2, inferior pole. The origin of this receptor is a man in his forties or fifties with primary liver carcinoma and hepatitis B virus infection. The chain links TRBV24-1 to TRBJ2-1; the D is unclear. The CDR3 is CTTSSEARYNEQFF. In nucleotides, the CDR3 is TGTACCACCTCAAGCGAGGCACGCTACAATGAGCAGTTCTTC.